This TCR beta chain was captured by sequencing in a study of T cell responses to AZD1222 COVID-19 vaccine. The study, taken as a whole, reports: Researchers took repertoire samples only after the peak T cell response had come. Nearly half of spike-specific TCRs reportedly target unmutated variant regions. Clonal diversity may have been underestimated, and the donors were mostly white British, with more females than males. Seropositive at baseline were only a handful of AZD1222 recipients.

Assay used: immunoSEQ multiplex PCR; TCRdb lists only in-frame clones, some missing. The sample includes around 100,000 clones, around nine tenths of them seen just once. Germline V gene sequence: CDR1 SGHTA, CDR2 FQGNSA. Trimming shortened V by 5 bases and J by 3 bases, and 14 bases separated the two germline ends. The length of the CDR3 is 14 residues. About this clone: Its antigen is still unknown.

This receptor was obtained from an adult in good health. The material sequenced was peripheral blood, taken on day 0 of AZD1222 vaccination. V and J are TRBV7-2 and TRBJ2-7; perhaps D is TRBD1 or TRBD2 (5 bases each). This CDR3 is CASSLRVGDYEQYF. In nucleotides, the CDR3 is TGTGCCAGCAGCCTGCGGGTGGGGGACTACGAGCAGTACTTC.